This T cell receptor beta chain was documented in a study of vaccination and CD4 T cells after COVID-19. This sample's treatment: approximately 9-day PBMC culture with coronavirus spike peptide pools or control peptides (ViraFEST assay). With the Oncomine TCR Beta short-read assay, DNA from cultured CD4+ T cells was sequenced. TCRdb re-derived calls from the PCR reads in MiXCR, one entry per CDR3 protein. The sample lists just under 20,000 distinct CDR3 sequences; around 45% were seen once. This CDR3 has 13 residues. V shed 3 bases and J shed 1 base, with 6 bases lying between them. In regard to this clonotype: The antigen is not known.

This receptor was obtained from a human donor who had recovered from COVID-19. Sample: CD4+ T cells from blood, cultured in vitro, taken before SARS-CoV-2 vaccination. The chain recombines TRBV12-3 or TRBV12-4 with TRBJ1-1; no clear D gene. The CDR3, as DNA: TGTGCCAGCAGTTTTGCCAGGAACACTGAAGCTTTCTTT. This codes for CASSFARNTEAFF.